This T cell receptor beta chain originates from a study of blood T cell repertoires in COVID-19. Per the study methods: How many nucleated cells were present was estimated from reference gene primer amplification. The protocol was immunoSEQ multiplex PCR, while the TCRdb copy is restricted to in-frame clones and leaves out a portion. That table gives V, J and clone size, and the DNA gave D and trimming. The table shows 150,000 to 200,000 clones, with around 85% occurring only once. The length of the CDR3 is 14 residues. The J segment lost 1 base and the V segment lost 5 bases, leaving 2 bases of the junction unmatched. Germline CDR1 reads SGHTA; CDR2 reads FQGTGA.

J is TRBJ2-1 and V is TRBV7-3, with 7 bases aligning to TRBD1. Sequenced: PBMCs or T cells enriched from blood (not recorded which). This receptor was obtained from a middle-aged man who had recovered from COVID-19. DNA for the CDR3: TGTGCCAGCAGCCCGGGACAGTCCTACAATGAGCAGTTCTTC. Its protein product is CASSPGQSYNEQFF.